The 27 T cell receptor beta chains given below trace back to one sample, sequenced in a study of blood T cell repertoires in COVID-19. Produced via immunoSEQ multiplex PCR; TCRdb's table is partial and in-frame only. The sample shows a few hundred thousand clones, more than 75% of them seen only once. Sequenced material: peripheral blood. The source is a man aged 50 or older with acute or convalescent COVID-19.

The V and J genes are TRBV7-8 and TRBJ1-4; the match to TRBD1 covers 9 bases. In germline, CDR1 is SGHVS, CDR2 FQNEAQ. There are 15 residues in the CDR3. V lost 4 bases to trimming and J lost 7 bases; unmatched junction nucleotides: 7. DNA of the CDR3: TGTGCCAGCAGCTCCACCGGGACAGGGTTTGAAAAACTGTTTTTT. It translates to CASSSTGTGFEKLFF.

The chain combines TRBV12-3 or TRBV12-4 with TRBJ1-2; TRBD1 is a possible D gene (6 bases). V was trimmed by 10 bases and J by 1 base, leaving 13 bases between them. The CDR3 is 13 residues long. CDR3 sequence: CATKDSLNYGYTF. The CDR3 DNA is TGTGCCACCAAGGACAGCCTTAACTATGGCTACACCTTC.

The chain couples TRBV2 to TRBJ1-3, with 7 bases identical to TRBD1. The J segment lost 0 bases and the V segment lost 7 bases, leaving 6 bases of the junction unmatched. Germline CDR1 SNHLY, CDR2 FYNNEI. This CDR3 spans 15 amino acids. CDR3 sequence (DNA): TGTGCCAGCACCACAGGGGTCAGCTCTGGAAACACCATATATTTT. Protein product: CASTTGVSSGNTIYF. The entire variable domain, with the rest obtained from reference TRBV2 and TRBJ1-3, is as follows: EPEVTQTPSHQVTQMGQEVILRCVPISNHLYFYWYRQILGQKVEFLVSFYNNEISEKSEIFDDQFSVERPDGSNFTLKIRSTKLEDSAMYFCASTTGVSSGNTIYFGEGSWLTVV.

The CDR3 region is CASSGGQGIPSGNTIYF. In DNA form, the CDR3 reads TGTGCCAGCAGTGGTGGACAGGGGATTCCCTCTGGAAACACCATATATTTT. This chain links TRBV25-1 with TRBJ1-3; 9 bases line up with TRBD1. The V gene's germline CDR1 is MGHDK and CDR2 SYGVNS. The ends lost 4 bases at V and 0 bases at J; junction bases unmatched: 7. The CDR3 covers 17 residues.

Here the CDR3 DNA reads TGTGCCAGCAGCCATGGGGAGGGCACCGGGGAGACCCAGTACTTC. Protein product: CASSHGEGTGETQYF. This rearrangement joins TRBV7-7 to TRBJ2-5, with 7 bases matching TRBD2. The V gene's germline CDR1 is SSHAT and CDR2 FNYEAQ (reference sequence). This CDR3 is 15 amino acids long. The trim removed 5 bases at V and 5 bases at J, leaving 11 bases unmatched. Drawing the rest from reference TRBV7-7 and TRBJ2-5, the complete variable domain is GAGVSQSPRYKVTKRGQDVTLRCDPISSHATLYWYQQALGQGPEFLTYFNYEAQPDKSGLPSDRFSAERPEGSISTLTIQRTEQRDSAMYRCASSHGEGTGETQYFGPGTRLLVL.

The chain couples TRBV5-4 to TRBJ1-1, with 7 bases identical to TRBD1. The V gene end was trimmed by 0 bases and the J gene end by 6 bases; junction bases not matched to a gene: 8. The germline CDR1 and CDR2 sequences are SGHNT and YYREEE (reference sequence). The CDR3 sequence is 15 residues long. CDR3 sequence (DNA): TGTGCCAGCAGCTTGGGGGACAGAACAAGATCTGAAGCTTTCTTT. Translated, it gives CASSLGDRTRSEAFF.

This chain connects TRBV5-1 to TRBJ2-5; D remains unclear. From germline, CDR1 is SGHRS and CDR2 YFSETQ. V dropped 0 bases and J dropped 0 bases, with 18 bases sitting between them. The CDR3 sequence is 18 residues long. In DNA form, the CDR3 reads TGCGCCAGCAGCTTGGCAGCCGTGGGCCCTGGGTACCAAGAGACCCAGTACTTC. It specifies CASSLAAVGPGYQETQYF. Complete variable domain (other parts from reference TRBV5-1 and TRBJ2-5): KAGVTQTPRYLIKTRGQQVTLSCSPISGHRSVSWYQQTPGQGLQFLFEYFSETQRNKGNFPGRFSGRQFSNSRSEMNVSTLELGDSALYLCASSLAAVGPGYQETQYFGPGTRLLVL.

V is TRBV10-3 and J is TRBJ2-4, with 12 bases that match TRBD2. The CDR3 extends over 15 amino acids. The trim removed 0 bases at V and 6 bases at J, leaving 0 bases unmatched. CDR1 is ENHRY and CDR2 is SYGVKD in the germline V gene. The CDR3 coding sequence is TGTGCCATCAGTGAGTCACTAGCGGGGGGAAACATTCAGTACTTC. This gives the protein CAISESLAGGNIQYF.

This chain connects TRBV19 to TRBJ1-6; perhaps TRBD1 as D (5 bases). This CDR3 is built from 12 residues. Trimming pared 3 bases from V and 14 bases from J, leaving 11 bases between. Germline V gene lookup returns CDR1 LNHDA and CDR2 SQIVND (reference sequence). This chain's CDR3 is CASSMWGGSLHF. The DNA of the CDR3 is TGTGCCAGTAGTATGTGGGGGGGGTCCCTCCACTTT. Combining the CDR3 with reference TRBV19 and TRBJ1-6 gives the whole variable domain DGGITQSPKYLFRKEGQNVTLSCEQNLNHDAMYWYRQDPGQGLRLIYYSQIVNDFQKGDIAEGYSVSREKKESFPLTVTSAQKNPTAFYLCASSMWGGSLHFGNGTRLTVT.

V gene TRBV6-1 combines with J gene TRBJ1-2; 11 bases map to TRBD1. This CDR3 has 17 residues. The V gene end was trimmed by 2 bases and the J gene end by 4 bases; junction bases not matched to a gene: 9. The germline gives CDR1 MNHNS, CDR2 SASEGT. In DNA, the CDR3 is TGTGCCAGCAGTGAAATGGGACAGGGGGATGTCTTCTATGGCTACACCTTC. This codes for CASSEMGQGDVFYGYTF.

The chain recombines TRBV2 with TRBJ1-1; perhaps TRBD1 as D (5 bases). The germline V and J ends were trimmed by 6 bases and 10 bases, with 15 bases remaining between them. This CDR3 is built from 12 residues. Germline CDR1 is SNHLY and CDR2 is FYNNEI. DNA of the CDR3: TGTGCCAGCAGGCCCGGGCCCGGGGGAGCTTTCTTT. Its translation: CASRPGPGGAFF.

V gene TRBV5-1 combines with J gene TRBJ1-2, with D possibly being TRBD1 (6 bases). The CDR3 spans 15 residues. Germline values: CDR1 SGHRS, CDR2 YFSETQ. Trimming took 3 bases from V and 1 from J, leaving 13 bases between them. The CDR3 sequence: CASSSGTSNNYGYTF. In DNA form, the CDR3 reads TGCGCCAGCAGCTCTGGGACAAGTAATAACTATGGCTACACCTTC.

V is TRBV5-1 and J is TRBJ2-3; 10 bases map to TRBD2. V lost 7 bases to trimming and J lost 6 bases; unmatched junction nucleotides: 5. CDR1 SGHRS and CDR2 YFSETQ come from the germline V gene. The CDR3 extends over 13 amino acids. The CDR3 spells CASRSSGGDTQYF. The CDR3, as DNA: TGCGCCAGCCGGAGTAGCGGGGGGGATACGCAGTATTTT.

This clone was seen a single time. The chain combines TRBV11-2 with TRBJ1-5; D gene uncertain. The CDR3 runs 14 residues. Germline lookup yields CDR1 SGHAT and CDR2 FQNNGV. V gave up 5 bases and J gave up 6 bases, with 14 bases separating them. In DNA, the CDR3 is TGTGCCAGCAGCCAAGAGGGCCTAACTCAGCCCCAGCATTTT. Translation gives CASSQEGLTQPQHF.

The chain couples TRBV7-8 to TRBJ1-1; 10 bases align to TRBD1. The germline CDR1 and CDR2 sequences are SGHVS and FQNEAQ. The CDR3 has 15 amino acids. The ends lost 2 bases at V and 5 bases at J; junction bases unmatched: 5. CDR3: CASSLSDRGSTEAFF. CDR3 DNA sequence: TGTGCCAGCAGCTTATCGGACAGGGGGTCGACTGAAGCTTTCTTT.

V usage is TRBV7-2 and J usage is TRBJ1-4; D remains unclear. CDR1 and CDR2 from the germline V gene are SGHTA and FQGNSA. This CDR3 is 15 amino acids long. The germline V and J ends were trimmed by 4 bases and 4 bases, with 13 bases remaining between them. The CDR3 region is CASSSVVGYNEKLFF. The CDR3 coding sequence is TGTGCCAGCAGCTCCGTTGTGGGCTATAATGAAAAACTGTTTTTT. The whole variable domain, filled in from reference TRBV7-2 and TRBJ1-4, reads GAGVSQSPSNKVTEKGKDVELRCDPISGHTALYWYRQSLGQGLEFLIYFQGNSAPDKSGLPSDRFSAERTGGSVSTLTIQRTQQEDSAVYLCASSSVVGYNEKLFFGSGTQLSVL.

The chain joins TRBV7-8 to TRBJ1-1, with TRBD1 matching 7 bases. Germline loops: CDR1 SGHVS, CDR2 FQNEAQ. Trimming took 5 bases from V and 1 from J; bases not matched to a gene: 10. The length of the CDR3 is 16 residues. The CDR3 nucleotides are TGTGCCAGCAGCCGAAGGCCCACAGGGGCGAACACTGAAGCTTTCTTT. It encodes CASSRRPTGANTEAFF.

The rearrangement joins TRBV7-6 to TRBJ1-3; no firm D call. V lost 1 base and J lost 4, with 8 bases in between. The CDR3 loop spans 14 amino acids. Germline V gene data show CDR1 as SGHVS and CDR2 as FNYEAQ. This CDR3 reads CASSLDPRGNTIYF. The CDR3 DNA follows: TGTGCCAGCAGCTTAGACCCGAGAGGAAACACCATATATTTT.

This sequence joins TRBV7-6 and TRBJ2-5, with TRBD2 as a possible D gene (5 bases). Germline V CDR1 and CDR2: SGHVS, FNYEAQ. This CDR3 has 15 amino acids. The V and J ends lost 5 bases and 0 bases respectively, with 13 bases between them. CDR3 coding DNA: TGTGCCAGCAGCCCTGGCGGGCAATACCAAGAGACCCAGTACTTC. Translated, it gives CASSPGGQYQETQYF.

The rearrangement uses TRBV19 and TRBJ1-3, with D tentatively TRBD1 (6 bases). Germline V gene lookup returns CDR1 LNHDA and CDR2 SQIVND (reference sequence). V dropped 5 bases and J dropped 4 bases, with 12 bases sitting between them. This CDR3 has 14 residues. CDR3 residues: CASSGQGIGNTIYF. The CDR3 DNA reads as TGTGCCAGTAGTGGGCAGGGGATCGGAAACACCATATATTTT.

This sequence joins TRBV7-2 and TRBJ2-1; D is undetermined. Germline loops: CDR1 SGHTA, CDR2 FQGNSA. V dropped 0 bases and J dropped 8 bases, with 8 bases sitting between them. The CDR3 runs to 13 residues. The CDR3 reads CASSLASGHEQFF. DNA for the CDR3: TGTGCCAGCAGCTTAGCGTCCGGTCATGAGCAGTTCTTC.

V is TRBV5-1 and J is TRBJ1-6; the D is unclear. Germline CDR1 SGHRS, CDR2 YFSETQ. V was pared by 3 bases and J by 4 bases, with 14 bases between. This CDR3 region has 16 residues. The CDR3 DNA reads as TGCGCCAGCAGCTCTTATGGACTGACATATAATTCACCCCTCCACTTT. Protein sequence: CASSSYGLTYNSPLHF.

The V gene is TRBV9, the J gene TRBJ1-6, with a weak D call TRBD1 (5 bases). Germline V gene sequence: CDR1 SGDLS, CDR2 YYNGEE. Trimming removed 0 bases from V and 5 bases from J, with 9 bases in between. This CDR3 is 15 amino acids long. The CDR3 DNA reads TGTGCCAGCAGCGTAGCAGGGAGGGATAATTCACCCCTCCACTTT. Residues: CASSVAGRDNSPLHF.

In regard to this clone: Other DNA sequences from this sample encode an identical CDR3 as well. The chain couples TRBV9 to TRBJ2-7; TRBD1 agrees at 7 bases. The CDR3 spans 14 residues. Per the germline V gene, CDR1 is SGDLS and CDR2 is YYNGEE. The ends lost 4 bases at V and 0 bases at J; junction bases unmatched: 4. CDR3 DNA: TGTGCCAGCAGCCCACAGGGGTCCTCCTACGAGCAGTACTTC. This gives the protein CASSPQGSSYEQYF.

The chain joins TRBV18 to TRBJ1-5; a possible D gene is TRBD1 (5 bases). Trimming shortened V by 6 bases and J by 5 bases, and 11 bases separated the two germline ends. From germline, CDR1 is KGHSH and CDR2 LQKENI. The CDR3 loop spans 13 amino acids. The CDR3 nucleotides read TGTGCCAGCTCCCAGGGAAAAGATCAGCCCCAGCATTTT. It encodes CASSQGKDQPQHF.

The CDR3 is CASSSGNSYEQYF. The CDR3 DNA sequence: TGCGCCAGCAGCTCGGGGAACTCCTACGAGCAGTACTTC. The chain recombines TRBV5-1 with TRBJ2-7; D perhaps matches TRBD2 (5 bases). Germline CDR1 reads SGHRS; CDR2 reads YFSETQ. V lost 3 bases and J 0 bases, leaving 7 bases between the germline ends. The CDR3 has 13 residues.

DNA for the CDR3: TGTGCCAGCCGTACAGTTAACTATGGCTACACCTTC. Its translation is CASRTVNYGYTF. This sequence joins TRBV5-6 and TRBJ1-2, with unresolved D. V lost 7 bases and J 1 base, leaving 8 bases between the germline ends. The CDR3 is 12 residues long. The V gene's germline CDR1 is SGHDT and CDR2 YYEEEE.